A single sample is the source of the 27 T cell receptor beta chains below, sequenced in a study of CD8 T cells in Susac syndrome. RNA in amounts of about 0.5 to 1 ug was reverse transcribed with random hexamers. Each CDR3 protein is one row after TCRdb ran MiXCR on the immunoSEQ multiplex PCR reads. The data show 160,000 or so distinct CDR3 sequences, around 90% seen once. The source material was CD4+ T cells from PBMCs. The receptors stem from a human donor in good health.

The chain is built from TRBV10-1 and TRBJ2-3, with 8 bases aligning to TRBD2. Germline values: CDR1 WNHNN, CDR2 SYGVQD (reference sequence). J was trimmed by 2 bases and V by 3 bases; bases with no gene match: 4. The CDR3 runs 15 residues. The CDR3 DNA reads TGCGCCAGCAGTGAACAACTAGCGGACACAGATACGCAGTATTTT. Amino acid sequence: CASSEQLADTDTQYF.

This chain connects TRBV12-3 or TRBV12-4 to TRBJ2-1; D is unclear. V was trimmed by 6 bases and J by 4 bases, leaving 13 bases between them. The CDR3 has 14 residues. CDR3 coding DNA: TGTGCCAGCAGCCAAAACCCTGCGTACAATGAGCAGTTCTTC. This encodes CASSQNPAYNEQFF.

This rearrangement joins TRBV12-3 or TRBV12-4 to TRBJ1-2, with D uncertain. Trimming pared 3 bases from V and 6 bases from J, leaving 8 bases between. The CDR3 totals 12 residues. In DNA form, the CDR3 reads TGTGCCAGCAGTTTGGCCGGGAATGGCTACACCTTC. Its translation is CASSLAGNGYTF.

This chain joins TRBV19 and TRBJ2-6, with D possibly TRBD2 on 6 matching bases. The germline CDR1 and CDR2 sequences are LNHDA and SQIVND (reference sequence). V dropped 8 bases and J dropped 4 bases, with 12 bases sitting between them. The CDR3 contains 14 residues. CDR3 loop: CASGPGEGANVLTF. The CDR3 DNA is TGTGCCAGTGGCCCGGGGGAAGGGGCCAACGTCCTGACTTTC.

DNA of the CDR3: TGTGCCAGCTCACCACCTAGCGGGACGTACGAGCAGTACTTC. Its translation is CASSPPSGTYEQYF. This chain uses TRBV18 with TRBJ2-7, with 8 bases matching TRBD2. CDR3 length equals 14 residues. Losses at the gene ends were 0 bases for V and 4 bases for J; bases not matched to a gene: 2. From germline, CDR1 is KGHSH and CDR2 LQKENI.

This chain joins TRBV21-1 and TRBJ2-7; TRBD1, as called in the table, went unchecked against the DNA. TRBV21-1 is listed as a pseudogene. This CDR3 has 15 residues. CDR3 nucleotide sequence: TGTGCCAGCAGCAAAGCCCCGAGACAGGGATTCGGGCAGTACTTC. Translated, it gives CASSKAPRQGFGQYF.

This rearrangement joins TRBV6-6 to TRBJ2-7; D possibly corresponds to TRBD1 (5 bases). The CDR3 loop spans 12 amino acids. V lost 6 bases, J lost 5 bases, and 11 bases lay in between. The germline V gene has CDR1 MNHNY and CDR2 SVGAGI (reference sequence). The CDR3 DNA reads TGTGCCAGCAGCCGACAGCTGAACGAGCAGTACTTC. This gives the protein CASSRQLNEQYF.

This clonotype was found once. The chain recombines TRBV24-1 with TRBJ2-1; 10 bases agree with TRBD2. Germline CDR1 reads KGHDR; CDR2 reads SFDVKD. The CDR3 extends over 16 amino acids. V lost 4 bases and J lost 9; bases outside the gene matches: 11. The CDR3: CATSDLSGRAPVEQFF. CDR3 nucleotide sequence: TGTGCCACCAGTGACCTGAGCGGGAGGGCCCCGGTTGAGCAGTTCTTC.

The V and J genes are TRBV24-1 and TRBJ2-7, with unresolved D. CDR1 is KGHDR, CDR2 SFDVKD, per germline. The CDR3 has 14 residues. V dropped 4 bases and J dropped 4 bases, with 13 bases sitting between them. The CDR3 sequence is CATSDPRTRYEQYF. In DNA, the CDR3 is TGTGCCACCAGTGACCCCCGGACCCGTTACGAGCAGTACTTC.

V is TRBV3-1 and J is TRBJ2-7; 11 bases line up with TRBD2. With 1 base clipped from V and 6 bases from J, the junction kept 5 bases outside the gene matches. This CDR3 has 15 amino acids. Per the germline V gene, CDR1 is LGHDT and CDR2 is YNNKEL (reference sequence). The CDR3, as DNA: TGTGCCAGCAGCCAAGTAGCGGGAGGGCCGGGCGAGCAGTACTTC. Residues: CASSQVAGGPGEQYF.

The chain couples TRBV20-1 to TRBJ1-5; tentative D call: TRBD1 (5 bases). This CDR3 is built from 16 residues. Per germline, CDR1 DFQATT and CDR2 SNEGSKA (reference sequence). V was clipped by 1 base and J by 3 bases, with 16 bases between them. As DNA, the CDR3 is TGCAGTGCTAGAGTACCTCATGGGGGGACCAATCAGCCCCAGCATTTT. This codes for CSARVPHGGTNQPQHF.

The chain has TRBV5-1 and TRBJ2-7; tentatively, D is TRBD1 or TRBD2 (6 bases each). The CDR3 runs to 13 residues. V was clipped by 0 bases and J by 7 bases, with 11 bases between them. Germline-derived CDR1 and CDR2 are SGHRS and YFSETQ. CDR3 in DNA: TGCGCCAGCAGCTTGGCCGAGGGGGGTGAGCAGTACTTC. It is translated as CASSLAEGGEQYF.

The V call is TRBV5-1, the J call TRBJ2-1; TRBD1 or TRBD2 may be the D gene (5 bases each). Germline V CDR1 and CDR2: SGHRS, YFSETQ. The germline V and J ends were trimmed by 2 bases and 4 bases, with 16 bases remaining between them. The CDR3 length is 16 residues. CDR3 residues: CASSFDFRDAYNEQFF. The DNA for the CDR3 is TGCGCCAGCAGCTTTGACTTTCGGGACGCGTACAATGAGCAGTTCTTC.

The chain joins TRBV19 to TRBJ2-1; TRBD1 or TRBD2 may be the D gene (5 bases each). Germline CDR1 and CDR2: LNHDA and SQIVND (reference sequence). V was clipped by 7 bases and J by 3 bases, with 10 bases between them. CDR3 length equals 13 residues. The CDR3 sequence is CASTGRFYNEQFF. The DNA of the CDR3 is TGTGCCAGTACGGGGCGGTTCTACAATGAGCAGTTCTTC.

This sequence joins TRBV7-2 and TRBJ2-7, with 8 bases identical to TRBD1. This CDR3 is built from 15 residues. From germline, CDR1 is SGHTA and CDR2 FQGNSA. Trimming took 5 bases from V and 4 from J; bases not matched to a gene: 10. For the CDR3, the DNA is TGTGCCAGCAGCGGGCCAGGGGGCTGGTTTTACGAGCAGTACTTC. It is translated as CASSGPGGWFYEQYF.

This chain uses TRBV20-1 with TRBJ2-7; possibly TRBD1 for D (5 bases). V dropped 3 bases and J dropped 5 bases, with 11 bases sitting between them. The CDR3 is 12 residues long. Germline assignment: CDR1 DFQATT and CDR2 SNEGSKA (reference sequence). CDR3 DNA sequence: TGCAGTGCTAGTGTCAGGGCCCACGAGCAGTACTTC. Its protein product is CSASVRAHEQYF.

V and J are TRBV5-1 and TRBJ1-6; D gene uncertain. V lost 3 bases and J 10 bases, leaving 11 bases between the germline ends. Per germline, CDR1 SGHRS and CDR2 YFSETQ. The CDR3 sequence is 13 residues long. The CDR3 sequence is CASSSEPLSPLHF. The CDR3 DNA sequence: TGCGCCAGCAGCTCGGAACCCTTGTCACCCCTCCACTTT.

The chain uses TRBV7-8 and TRBJ1-2; the D is unclear. Germline V CDR1 and CDR2: SGHVS, FQNEAQ. V shed 0 bases and J shed 2 bases, with 13 bases lying between them. CDR3 size: 16 residues. This CDR3 reads CASSLARRESNYGYTF. CDR3 coding DNA: TGTGCCAGCAGCTTAGCGCGGAGGGAATCCAACTATGGCTACACCTTC. The full variable domain, completed using reference TRBV7-8 and TRBJ1-2, is GAGVSQSPRYKVAKRGQDVALRCDPISGHVSLFWYQQALGQGPEFLTYFQNEAQLDKSGLPSDRFFAERPEGSVSTLKIQRTQQEDSAVYLCASSLARRESNYGYTFGSGTRLTVV.

The rearrangement links TRBV3-1 to TRBJ2-7; D is unresolved. V lost 6 bases to trimming and J lost 5 bases, with 14 bases between them. Germline-derived CDR1 and CDR2 are LGHDT and YNNKEL (reference sequence). CDR3 size: 13 residues. This CDR3 is CASRDLSLNEQYF. The CDR3 nucleotides are TGTGCCAGCAGGGATCTGTCTTTGAACGAGCAGTACTTC.

This chain connects TRBV7-2 to TRBJ2-3; weak D call: TRBD2 (6 bases). The ends were cut back, 1 base at V and 11 bases at J, with 10 bases in the middle. Germline V gene data show CDR1 as SGHTA and CDR2 as FQGNSA. The CDR3 consists of 12 residues. Written as DNA, the CDR3 is TGTGCCAGCAGCTTAGTGGGGGGTGGGCAGTATTTT. It codes for CASSLVGGGQYF. Full variable domain (outside the CDR3, taken from reference TRBV7-2 and TRBJ2-3): GAGVSQSPSNKVTEKGKDVELRCDPISGHTALYWYRQSLGQGLEFLIYFQGNSAPDKSGLPSDRFSAERTGGSVSTLTIQRTQQEDSAVYLCASSLVGGGQYFGPGTRLTVL.

The J gene is TRBJ2-3, the V gene TRBV28, with 12 positions matching TRBD2. Germline V CDR1 and CDR2: MDHEN, SYDVKM. The CDR3 runs to 16 residues. The ends lost 5 bases at V and 2 bases at J; junction bases unmatched: 5. CDR3 bases: TGTGCCAGCAGTCTGGGGACTAGCGGGCTCACAGATACGCAGTATTTT. Its translation: CASSLGTSGLTDTQYF. Drawing the rest from reference TRBV28 and TRBJ2-3, the complete variable domain is DVKVTQSSRYLVKRTGEKVFLECVQDMDHENMFWYRQDPGLGLRLIYFSYDVKMKEKGDIPEGYSVSREKKERFSLILESASTNQTSMYLCASSLGTSGLTDTQYFGPGTRLTVL.

The chain recombines TRBV7-9 with TRBJ2-1; D is uncertain. Germline-derived CDR1 and CDR2 are SEHNR and FQNEAQ (reference sequence). The CDR3 is 11 residues long. Deletions cut 7 bases from V and 4 bases from J, with 5 bases between. Here the CDR3 DNA reads TGTGCCAGCACCGCGTACAATGAGCAGTTCTTC. Protein sequence: CASTAYNEQFF.

The V gene is TRBV7-8, the J gene TRBJ2-2; 7 bases are a match to TRBD1. Germline-derived CDR1 and CDR2 are SGHVS and FQNEAQ. V lost 5 bases to trimming and J lost 3 bases; unmatched junction nucleotides: 3. The CDR3 runs 14 residues. CDR3 sequence: CASSPDRDTGELFF. CDR3 sequence (DNA): TGTGCCAGCAGCCCTGACAGGGACACCGGGGAGCTGTTTTTT.

This chain uses TRBV18 with TRBJ2-7; 7 bases match TRBD2. The CDR3 spans 14 residues. V shed 2 bases and J 5 bases; nucleotides not matched to a gene: 6. Germline CDR1 reads KGHSH; CDR2 reads LQKENI. CDR3 nucleotides: TGTGCCAGCTCACCAGTCGGTGCGGGAGACGAGCAGTACTTC. Its translation: CASSPVGAGDEQYF.

In DNA, the CDR3 is TGTGCCAGCAGGGGGACTAGCGGGGGTTACGAGCAGTACTTC. It yields the protein CASRGTSGGYEQYF. The chain joins TRBV2 to TRBJ2-7; the match to TRBD2 covers 14 bases. V gave up 6 bases and J gave up 4 bases; unmatched junction bases: 2. The CDR3 covers 14 residues. Germline CDR1 reads SNHLY; CDR2 reads FYNNEI.

The chain has TRBV27 and TRBJ1-4; 7 bases are a match to TRBD1. Germline V lookup: CDR1 MNHEY, CDR2 SMNVEV (reference sequence). V gave up 4 bases and J gave up 3 bases; unmatched junction bases: 5. This CDR3 spans 15 amino acids. CDR3 sequence reads: CASSYKGAANEKLFF. CDR3 bases: TGTGCCAGCAGTTATAAGGGGGCTGCTAATGAAAAACTGTTTTTT.

The rearrangement joins TRBV2 to TRBJ1-1; a weak D match, TRBD1 (6 bases). This CDR3 has 14 amino acids. V was shortened by 7 bases and J by 2 bases, with 14 bases between the two germline ends. CDR1 is SNHLY and CDR2 is FYNNEI in the germline V gene. As DNA, the CDR3 is TGTGCCAGCACTCCCGGGACATACAACACTGAAGCTTTCTTT. Translation: CASTPGTYNTEAFF. The full variable domain, its missing parts supplied by reference TRBV2 and TRBJ1-1, is EPEVTQTPSHQVTQMGQEVILRCVPISNHLYFYWYRQILGQKVEFLVSFYNNEISEKSEIFDDQFSVERPDGSNFTLKIRSTKLEDSAMYFCASTPGTYNTEAFFGQGTRLTVV.